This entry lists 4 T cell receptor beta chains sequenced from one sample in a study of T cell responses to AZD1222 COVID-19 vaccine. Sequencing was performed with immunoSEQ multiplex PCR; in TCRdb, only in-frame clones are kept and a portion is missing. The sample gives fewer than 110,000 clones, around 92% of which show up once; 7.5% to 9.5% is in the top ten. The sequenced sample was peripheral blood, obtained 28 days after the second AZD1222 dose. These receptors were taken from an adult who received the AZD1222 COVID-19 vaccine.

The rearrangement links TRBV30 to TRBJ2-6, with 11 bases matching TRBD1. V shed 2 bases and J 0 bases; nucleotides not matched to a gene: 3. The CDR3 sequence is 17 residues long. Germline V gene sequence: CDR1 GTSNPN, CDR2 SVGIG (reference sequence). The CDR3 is CAWSRGTGGSGANVLTF. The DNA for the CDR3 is TGTGCCTGGAGTCGTGGGACAGGGGGCTCTGGGGCCAACGTCCTGACTTTC.

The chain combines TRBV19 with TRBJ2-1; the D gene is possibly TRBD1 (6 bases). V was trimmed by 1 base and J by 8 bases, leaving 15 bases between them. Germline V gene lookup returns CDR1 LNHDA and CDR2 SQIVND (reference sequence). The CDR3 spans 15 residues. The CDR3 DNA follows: TGTGCCAGTAGTATAGTACAACAGGGCAACGATGAGCAGTTCTTC. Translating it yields CASSIVQQGNDEQFF.

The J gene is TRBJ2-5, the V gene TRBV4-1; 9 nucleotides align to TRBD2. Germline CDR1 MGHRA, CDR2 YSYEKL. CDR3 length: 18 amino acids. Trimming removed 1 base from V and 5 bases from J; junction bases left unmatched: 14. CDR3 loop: CASSQALGAGGPMETQYF. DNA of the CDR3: TGCGCCAGCAGCCAAGCCTTGGGGGCGGGGGGGCCTATGGAGACCCAGTACTTC.

The CDR3 DNA reads TGTGCCAGCAGCTTAGTCGCGGGTTCCTACAATGAGCAGTTCTTC. This encodes CASSLVAGSYNEQFF. This rearrangement joins TRBV7-6 to TRBJ2-1; tentatively, D is TRBD2 (5 bases). CDR3 length: 15 residues. The V end lost 1 base, the J end lost 1 base, and 8 bases lay between the germline ends. The germline V gene encodes CDR1 SGHVS and CDR2 FNYEAQ.